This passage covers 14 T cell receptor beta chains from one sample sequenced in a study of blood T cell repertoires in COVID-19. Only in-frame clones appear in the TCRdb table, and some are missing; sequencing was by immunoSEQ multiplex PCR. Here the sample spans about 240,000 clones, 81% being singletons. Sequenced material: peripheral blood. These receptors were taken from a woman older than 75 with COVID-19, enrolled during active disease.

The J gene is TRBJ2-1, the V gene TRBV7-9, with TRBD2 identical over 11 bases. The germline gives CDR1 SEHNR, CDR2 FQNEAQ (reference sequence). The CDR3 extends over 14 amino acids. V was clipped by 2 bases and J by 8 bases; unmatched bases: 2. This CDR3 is CASSLTSGSYEQFF. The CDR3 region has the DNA TGTGCCAGCAGCTTAACTAGCGGGAGTTATGAGCAGTTCTTC.

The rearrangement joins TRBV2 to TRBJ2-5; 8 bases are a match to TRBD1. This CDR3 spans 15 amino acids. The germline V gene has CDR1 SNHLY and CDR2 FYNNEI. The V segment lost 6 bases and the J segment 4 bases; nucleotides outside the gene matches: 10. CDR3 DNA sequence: TGTGCCAGCAGAAGGGACAGGACTGACCCAGAGACCCAGTACTTC. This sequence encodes CASRRDRTDPETQYF.

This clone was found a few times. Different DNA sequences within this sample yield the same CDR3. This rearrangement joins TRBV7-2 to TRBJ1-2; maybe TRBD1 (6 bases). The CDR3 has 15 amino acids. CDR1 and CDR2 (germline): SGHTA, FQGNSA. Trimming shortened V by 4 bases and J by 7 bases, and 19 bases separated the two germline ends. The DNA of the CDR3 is TGTGCCAGCAGCTCCCCGGGTCGGGGGGCTGGTGGCTACACCTTC. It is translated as CASSSPGRGAGGYTF.

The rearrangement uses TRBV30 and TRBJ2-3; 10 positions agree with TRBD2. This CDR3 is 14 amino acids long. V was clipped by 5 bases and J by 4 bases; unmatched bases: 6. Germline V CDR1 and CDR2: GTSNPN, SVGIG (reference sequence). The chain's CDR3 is CAWVPSGRADTQYF. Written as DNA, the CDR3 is TGTGCCTGGGTTCCGAGCGGGAGGGCAGATACGCAGTATTTT.

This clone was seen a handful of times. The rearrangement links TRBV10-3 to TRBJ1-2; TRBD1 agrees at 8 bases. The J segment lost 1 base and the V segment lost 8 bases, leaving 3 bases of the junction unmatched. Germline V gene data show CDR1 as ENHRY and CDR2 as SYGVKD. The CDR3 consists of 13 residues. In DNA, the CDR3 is TGTGCCATCGGGGGACAGGTTAACTATGGCTACACCTTC. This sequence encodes CAIGGQVNYGYTF.

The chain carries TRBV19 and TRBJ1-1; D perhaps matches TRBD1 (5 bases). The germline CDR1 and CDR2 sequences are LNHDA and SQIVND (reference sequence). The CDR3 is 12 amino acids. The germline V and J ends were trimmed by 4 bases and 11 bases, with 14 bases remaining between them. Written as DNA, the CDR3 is TGTGCCAGTAGTAGAAGGGAGGGGTATGCTTTCTTT. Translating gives CASSRREGYAFF.

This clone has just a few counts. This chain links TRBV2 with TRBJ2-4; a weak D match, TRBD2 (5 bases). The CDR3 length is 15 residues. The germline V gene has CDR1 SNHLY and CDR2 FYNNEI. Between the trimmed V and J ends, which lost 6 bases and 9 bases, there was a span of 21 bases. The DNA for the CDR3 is TGTGCCAGCAGCAAGGACCTACGGGGAGACGTCATTCAGTACTTC. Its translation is CASSKDLRGDVIQYF.

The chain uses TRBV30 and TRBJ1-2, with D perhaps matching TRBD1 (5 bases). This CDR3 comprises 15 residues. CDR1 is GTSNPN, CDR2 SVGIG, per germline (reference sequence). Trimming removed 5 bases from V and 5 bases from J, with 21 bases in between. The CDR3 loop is CAWPSGREAPYGYTF. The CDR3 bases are TGTGCCTGGCCTTCAGGGAGGGAGGCCCCGTATGGCTACACCTTC.

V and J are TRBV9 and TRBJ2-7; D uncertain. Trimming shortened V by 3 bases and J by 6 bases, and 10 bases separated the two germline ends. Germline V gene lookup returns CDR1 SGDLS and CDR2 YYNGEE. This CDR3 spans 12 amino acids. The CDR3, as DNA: TGTGCCAGCAGCGGACCTAGTGTCGAGCAGTACTTC. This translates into CASSGPSVEQYF.

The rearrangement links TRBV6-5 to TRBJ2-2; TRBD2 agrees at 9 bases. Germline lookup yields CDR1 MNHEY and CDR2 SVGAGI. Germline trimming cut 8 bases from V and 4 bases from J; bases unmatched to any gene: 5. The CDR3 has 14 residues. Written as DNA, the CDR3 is TGTGCCAGCCGCGGGGGGGTGGGCACCGGGGAGCTGTTTTTT. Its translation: CASRGGVGTGELFF.

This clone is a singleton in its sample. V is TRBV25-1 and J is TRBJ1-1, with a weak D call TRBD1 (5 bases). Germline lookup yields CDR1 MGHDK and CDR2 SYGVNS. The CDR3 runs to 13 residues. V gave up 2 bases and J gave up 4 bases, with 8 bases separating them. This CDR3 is CASSEDRATEAFF. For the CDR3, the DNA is TGTGCCAGCAGTGAAGACAGAGCCACTGAAGCTTTCTTT.

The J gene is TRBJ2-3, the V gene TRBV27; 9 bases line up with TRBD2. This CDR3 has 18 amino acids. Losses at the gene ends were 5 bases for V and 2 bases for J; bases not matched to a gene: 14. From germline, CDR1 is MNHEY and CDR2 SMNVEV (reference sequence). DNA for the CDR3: TGTGCCAGCAGTGAAGCGGGGGGCCCGGTAAGGAACACAGATACGCAGTATTTT. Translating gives CASSEAGGPVRNTDTQYF.

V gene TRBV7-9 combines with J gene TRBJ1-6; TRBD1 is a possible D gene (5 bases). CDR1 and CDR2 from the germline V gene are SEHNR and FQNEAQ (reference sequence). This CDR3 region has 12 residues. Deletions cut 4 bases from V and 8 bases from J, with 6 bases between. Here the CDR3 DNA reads TGTGCCAGCAGCTCGGGGGATTCACCCCTCCACTTT. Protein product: CASSSGDSPLHF.

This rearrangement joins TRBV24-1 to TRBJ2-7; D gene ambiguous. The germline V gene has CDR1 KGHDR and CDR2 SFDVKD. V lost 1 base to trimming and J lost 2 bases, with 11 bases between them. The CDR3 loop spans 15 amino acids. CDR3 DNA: TGTGCCACCAGTGATTTTCAGGCAGGTACCTACGAGCAGTACTTC. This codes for CATSDFQAGTYEQYF.